These 18 T cell receptor beta chains were sequenced from one sample in a study of blood T cell repertoires in COVID-19. Assay: immunoSEQ multiplex PCR; the TCRdb copy retains only in-frame clones and omits some. The sample holds fewer than 500,000 clones, about 90% seen once. The sequenced sample was peripheral blood. The receptors originated from a man aged 18 to 30 with COVID-19, enrolled during active disease.

J is TRBJ2-7 and V is TRBV13, with 10 bases matching TRBD2. Germline V gives CDR1 PRHDT, CDR2 FYEKMQ (reference sequence). The CDR3 contains 14 residues. Trimming removed 4 bases from V and 0 bases from J; junction bases left unmatched: 0. The CDR3 coding sequence is TGTGCCAGCAGCTCTAGCGGGGGCTCCTACGAGCAGTACTTC. Translating it yields CASSSSGGSYEQYF.

The chain carries TRBV25-1 and TRBJ1-6, with D tentatively TRBD1 (6 bases). This CDR3 region has 15 residues. Per the germline V gene, CDR1 is MGHDK and CDR2 is SYGVNS. V lost 1 base and J lost 11, with 15 bases in between. CDR3 bases: TGTGCCAGCAGTGAATTTGCAGGGGCGAGGCCACCCCTCCACTTT. Translating it yields CASSEFAGARPPLHF.

The chain couples TRBV6-6 to TRBJ2-5; maybe TRBD2 (5 bases). Deletions cut 2 bases from V and 1 base from J, with 14 bases between. Germline V gene lookup returns CDR1 MNHNY and CDR2 SVGAGI (reference sequence). The CDR3 runs to 16 residues. CDR3 nucleotide sequence: TGTGCCAGCAGTTACGTTTCGAGGGTTGGCCAAGAGACCCAGTACTTC. Protein sequence: CASSYVSRVGQETQYF.

V is TRBV3-1 (or the pseudogene TRBV3-2) and J is TRBJ1-4; no definite D call. The ends were cut back, 1 base at V and 5 bases at J, with 5 bases in the middle. Germline CDR1 reads LGHDT; CDR2 reads YNNKEL (reference sequence). CDR3 length: 13 residues. Written as DNA, the CDR3 is TGTGCCAGCAGCCAAGCGCGGAATGAAAAACTGTTTTTT. It yields the protein CASSQARNEKLFF.

The CDR3 DNA is TGTGCCAGCAGTTACCTCTACGAGCAGTACTTC. Its translation is CASSYLYEQYF. V and J are TRBV6-5 and TRBJ2-7; D is ambiguous. This CDR3 has 11 amino acids. Germline CDR1 reads MNHEY; CDR2 reads SVGAGI. V lost 2 bases and J lost 3, with 2 bases in between.

The CDR3 region is CASGLARGTAQETQYF. CDR3 in DNA: TGTGCTAGTGGTTTGGCCCGGGGGACAGCACAAGAGACCCAGTACTTC. The chain recombines TRBV12-5 with TRBJ2-5; tentative D call: TRBD1 (7 bases). The CDR3 is made up of 16 amino acids. CDR1 LGHNT and CDR2 FRNRAP come from the germline V gene. Trimming removed 1 base at V and 2 bases at J, with 14 bases between.

This chain uses TRBV5-1 with TRBJ1-2; 8 bases are a match to TRBD1. CDR3 length: 14 amino acids. The germline gives CDR1 SGHRS, CDR2 YFSETQ. After removal of 3 bases from V and 8 bases from J, the junction contained 9 bases not matched to a gene. As DNA, the CDR3 is TGCGCCAGCAGCTCTGGACAGGGTACGGGCGGCTACACCTTC. Translation gives CASSSGQGTGGYTF. The whole variable domain, remainder taken from reference TRBV5-1 and TRBJ1-2, is KAGVTQTPRYLIKTRGQQVTLSCSPISGHRSVSWYQQTPGQGLQFLFEYFSETQRNKGNFPGRFSGRQFSNSRSEMNVSTLELGDSALYLCASSSGQGTGGYTFGSGTRLTVV.

The CDR3 loop reads CASSPNSYEQYF. The CDR3 DNA follows: TGTGCCAGCAGTCCAAATTCCTACGAGCAGTACTTC. The genes are TRBV12-3 or TRBV12-4 and TRBJ2-7, with unresolved D. CDR3 length equals 12 residues. V lost 5 bases and J lost 1, with 6 bases in between.

The V gene is TRBV5-1, the J gene TRBJ2-1; TRBD2 aligns across 10 bases. The CDR3 length is 15 residues. V was pared by 4 bases and J by 7 bases, with 8 bases of the junction left unmatched. Germline CDR1 reads SGHRS; CDR2 reads YFSETQ. In nucleotides, the CDR3 is TGCGCCAGCAGCCCAACTAGCGGGATAGTAAATGAGCAGTTCTTC. It codes for CASSPTSGIVNEQFF.

The V gene is TRBV18, the J gene TRBJ1-6; TRBD1 matches 7 bases. The trim removed 4 bases at V and 5 bases at J, leaving 5 bases unmatched. Per germline, CDR1 KGHSH and CDR2 LQKENI. The CDR3 has 15 amino acids. The CDR3 sequence: CASSLGTENNSPLHF. CDR3 nucleotide sequence: TGTGCCAGCTCACTCGGGACAGAAAATAATTCACCCCTCCACTTT.

This clone was seen only once. V gene TRBV29-1 combines with J gene TRBJ2-7; D perhaps matches TRBD2 (6 bases). Trimming shortened V by 3 bases and J by 7 bases, and 10 bases separated the two germline ends. The CDR3 consists of 11 residues. CDR1 is SQVTM, CDR2 ANQGSEA, per germline. Here the CDR3 reads CSVDSAGEQYF. The CDR3 coding sequence is TGCAGCGTTGATTCGGCGGGAGAGCAGTACTTC.

This chain joins TRBV5-1 and TRBJ2-4; D may be TRBD1 (8 bases). Germline V gene lookup returns CDR1 SGHRS and CDR2 YFSETQ. Trimming removed 4 bases at V and 9 bases at J, with 20 bases between. The length of the CDR3 is 15 residues. CDR3 in amino acids: CASSPPGQGGGIQYF. CDR3 sequence (DNA): TGCGCCAGCAGCCCTCCCGGACAGGGAGGGGGCATTCAGTACTTC.

CDR3 residues: CASSLGFLPPSGRYNEQFF. Here the CDR3 DNA reads TGTGCCAGCAGCTTAGGCTTCTTACCCCCTAGCGGGAGGTACAATGAGCAGTTCTTC. V is TRBV11-3 and J is TRBJ2-1; 11 positions match TRBD2. Germline V gene data show CDR1 as SGHNT and CDR2 as YENEEA. The CDR3 spans 19 residues. J lost 4 bases, V lost 1 base, and 12 bases had no gene match. Full variable domain (outside the CDR3, taken from reference TRBV11-3 and TRBJ2-1): EAGVVQSPRYKIIEKKQPVAFWCNPISGHNTLYWYLQNLGQGPELLIRYENEEAVDDSQLPKDRFSAERLKGVDSTLKIQPAELGDSAVYLCASSLGFLPPSGRYNEQFFGPGTRLTVL.

The rearrangement joins TRBV5-1 to TRBJ2-7; D gene uncertain. This CDR3 spans 12 amino acids. Trimming removed 0 bases at V and 4 bases at J, with 5 bases between. From germline, CDR1 is SGHRS and CDR2 YFSETQ. CDR3 nucleotide sequence: TGCGCCAGCAGCTTGGTTAGTTACGAGCAGTACTTC. Translated, it gives CASSLVSYEQYF.

The chain has TRBV5-1 and TRBJ2-6; D may be TRBD1 (6 bases). Looked up from germline, CDR1 is SGHRS and CDR2 is YFSETQ. Trimming stripped 2 bases from V and 1 base from J, with 10 bases between. This CDR3 contains 16 residues. The CDR3 loop is CASSLNRASGANVLTF. CDR3 DNA sequence: TGCGCCAGCAGCTTAAACAGGGCTTCTGGGGCCAACGTCCTGACTTTC. The variable domain in full, completed from reference TRBV5-1 and TRBJ2-6, reads KAGVTQTPRYLIKTRGQQVTLSCSPISGHRSVSWYQQTPGQGLQFLFEYFSETQRNKGNFPGRFSGRQFSNSRSEMNVSTLELGDSALYLCASSLNRASGANVLTFGAGSRLTVL.

The rearrangement links TRBV11-3 to TRBJ1-5; the D gene is possibly TRBD1 (5 bases). V was shortened by 5 bases and J by 7 bases, with 15 bases between the two germline ends. CDR3 length: 14 residues. From germline, CDR1 is SGHNT and CDR2 YENEEA. CDR3 nucleotide sequence: TGTGCCAGCAGCCCTGGGGGGGGGAACCAGCCCCAGCATTTT. It codes for CASSPGGGNQPQHF. Drawing the rest from reference TRBV11-3 and TRBJ1-5, the complete variable domain is EAGVVQSPRYKIIEKKQPVAFWCNPISGHNTLYWYLQNLGQGPELLIRYENEEAVDDSQLPKDRFSAERLKGVDSTLKIQPAELGDSAVYLCASSPGGGNQPQHFGDGTRLSIL.

This clone was observed a handful of times. This sequence joins TRBV7-9 and TRBJ1-1, with D unresolved. This CDR3 region has 10 residues. The ends were cut back, 11 bases at V and 8 bases at J, with 12 bases in the middle. CDR1 is SEHNR and CDR2 is FQNEAQ in the germline V gene (reference sequence). The CDR3 spells CAFEGGEAFF. For the CDR3, the DNA is TGTGCCTTTGAAGGCGGGGAAGCTTTCTTT.

This chain connects TRBV7-8 to TRBJ2-5; weak D call: TRBD2 (6 bases). Germline CDR1 and CDR2: SGHVS and FQNEAQ. Trimming removed 1 base at V and 2 bases at J, with 14 bases between. This CDR3 has 16 residues. DNA of the CDR3: TGTGCCAGCAGCTTAGTCTTTCGGAGGGAGCAAGAGACCCAGTACTTC. Translated, it gives CASSLVFRREQETQYF.